This T cell receptor beta chain came from a study of shared clonotypes between healthy human individuals. Germline lookup yields CDR1 SGDLS and CDR2 YYNGEE. J gave up 8 bases and V 0 bases, and 4 bases lay outside the gene matches. The CDR3 is 16 residues long. Clones were sequenced by immunoSEQ multiplex PCR, and TCRdb holds only the in-frame ones, with some missing. This sample yields a few million clones, of which roughly 90% are seen a single time; approximately 0.39% belongs to the top ten. This clonotype originated in a man aged 18-30 years in good health. Some clones in this sample may be carry-over from other donors' samples. The specimen sequenced was naive CD4+ T cells from PBMCs. The subset denotes: CD45RA+ positively selected. This chain connects TRBV9 to TRBJ2-1; 14 positions agree with TRBD2. In nucleotides, the CDR3 is TGTGCCAGCAGCGTAGGGACTAGCGGGAGGTTTCATGAGCAGTTCTTC. Translating gives CASSVGTSGRFHEQFF.